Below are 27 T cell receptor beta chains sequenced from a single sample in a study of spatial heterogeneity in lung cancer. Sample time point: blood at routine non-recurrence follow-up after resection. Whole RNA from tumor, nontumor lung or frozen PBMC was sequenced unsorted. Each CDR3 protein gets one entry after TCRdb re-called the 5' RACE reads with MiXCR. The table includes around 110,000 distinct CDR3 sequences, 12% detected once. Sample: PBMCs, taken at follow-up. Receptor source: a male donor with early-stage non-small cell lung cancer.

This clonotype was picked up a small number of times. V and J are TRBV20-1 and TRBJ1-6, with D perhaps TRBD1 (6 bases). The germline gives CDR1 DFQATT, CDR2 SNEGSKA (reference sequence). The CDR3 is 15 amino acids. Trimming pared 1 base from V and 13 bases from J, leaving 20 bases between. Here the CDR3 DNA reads TGCAGTGCTAGAGCCGGGACTGGGGGCGGTTGGCCCCTCCACTTT. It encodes CSARAGTGGGWPLHF.

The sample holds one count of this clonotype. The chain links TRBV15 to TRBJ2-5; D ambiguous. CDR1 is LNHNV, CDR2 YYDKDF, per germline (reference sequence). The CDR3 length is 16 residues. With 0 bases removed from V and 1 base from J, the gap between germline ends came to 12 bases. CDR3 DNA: TGTGCCACCAGCAGAGATCTTGGGCATCTCCAAGAGACCCAGTACTTC. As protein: CATSRDLGHLQETQYF.

The CDR3 sequence: CASSSNSGGRDTQYF. The CDR3 coding sequence is TGTGCCAGCAGCTCGAATAGCGGGGGGAGAGATACGCAGTATTTT. The gene calls are TRBV11-2 and TRBJ2-3; the match to TRBD2 covers 10 bases. V dropped 4 bases and J dropped 5; count of bases not matched to a gene: 6. Germline loops: CDR1 SGHAT, CDR2 FQNNGV. The CDR3 extends over 15 amino acids.

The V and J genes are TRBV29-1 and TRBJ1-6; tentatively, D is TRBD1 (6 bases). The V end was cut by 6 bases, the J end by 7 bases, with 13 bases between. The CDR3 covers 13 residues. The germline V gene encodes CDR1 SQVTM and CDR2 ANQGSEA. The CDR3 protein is CSVQNTGNSPLHF. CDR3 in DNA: TGCAGCGTCCAAAATACAGGGAATTCACCCCTCCACTTT.

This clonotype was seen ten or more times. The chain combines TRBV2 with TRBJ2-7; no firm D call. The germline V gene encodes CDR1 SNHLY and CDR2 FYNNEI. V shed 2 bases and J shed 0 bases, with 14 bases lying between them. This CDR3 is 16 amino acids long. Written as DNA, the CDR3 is TGTGCCAGCAGTGAACAATGGACCCTGAGCTCCTACGAGCAGTACTTC. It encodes CASSEQWTLSSYEQYF. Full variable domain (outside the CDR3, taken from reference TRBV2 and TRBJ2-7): EPEVTQTPSHQVTQMGQEVILRCVPISNHLYFYWYRQILGQKVEFLVSFYNNEISEKSEIFDDQFSVERPDGSNFTLKIRSTKLEDSAMYFCASSEQWTLSSYEQYFGPGTRLTVT.

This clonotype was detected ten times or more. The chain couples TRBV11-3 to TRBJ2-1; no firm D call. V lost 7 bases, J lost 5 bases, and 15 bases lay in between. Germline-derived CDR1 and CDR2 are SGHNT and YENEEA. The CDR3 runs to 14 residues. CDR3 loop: CASTQMGYDNEQFF. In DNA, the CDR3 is TGTGCCAGCACCCAGATGGGGTATGACAATGAGCAGTTCTTC.

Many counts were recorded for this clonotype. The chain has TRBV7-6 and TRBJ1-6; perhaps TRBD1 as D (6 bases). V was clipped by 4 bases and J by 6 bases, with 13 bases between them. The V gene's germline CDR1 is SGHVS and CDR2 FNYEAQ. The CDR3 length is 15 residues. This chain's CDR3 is CASSWGARSNSPLHF. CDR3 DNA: TGTGCCAGCAGCTGGGGGGCGAGGAGTAATTCACCCCTCCACTTT. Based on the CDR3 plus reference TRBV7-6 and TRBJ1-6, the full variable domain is GAGVSQSPRYKVTKRGQDVALRCDPISGHVSLYWYRQALGQGPEFLTYFNYEAQQDKSGLPNDRFSAERPEGSISTLTIQRTEQRDSAMYRCASSWGARSNSPLHFGNGTRLTVT.

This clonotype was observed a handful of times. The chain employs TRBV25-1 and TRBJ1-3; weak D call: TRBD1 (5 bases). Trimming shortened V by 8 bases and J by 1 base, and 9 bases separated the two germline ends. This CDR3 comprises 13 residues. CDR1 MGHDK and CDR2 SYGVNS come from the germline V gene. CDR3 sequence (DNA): TGTGCCAGCGGAAGGACATCTGGAAACACCATATATTTT. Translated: CASGRTSGNTIYF.

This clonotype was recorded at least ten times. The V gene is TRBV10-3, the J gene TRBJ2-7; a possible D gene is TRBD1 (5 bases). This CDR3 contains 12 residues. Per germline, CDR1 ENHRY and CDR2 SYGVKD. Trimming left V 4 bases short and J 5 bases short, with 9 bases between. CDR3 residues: CAISVEGDEQYF. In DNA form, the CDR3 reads TGTGCCATCAGTGTTGAAGGGGACGAGCAGTACTTC.

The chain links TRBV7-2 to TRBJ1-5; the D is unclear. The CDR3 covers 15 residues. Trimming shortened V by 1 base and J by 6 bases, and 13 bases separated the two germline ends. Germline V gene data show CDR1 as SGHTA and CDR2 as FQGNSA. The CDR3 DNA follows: TGTGCCAGCAGCTTAGTAGGAGTGGTTACTCAGCCCCAGCATTTT. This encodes CASSLVGVVTQPQHF.

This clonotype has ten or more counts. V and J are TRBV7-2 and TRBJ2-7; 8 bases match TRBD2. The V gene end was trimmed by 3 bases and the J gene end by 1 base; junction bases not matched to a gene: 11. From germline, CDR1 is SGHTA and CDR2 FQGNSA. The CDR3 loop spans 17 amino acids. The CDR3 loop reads CASSFLPGSGRSYEQYF. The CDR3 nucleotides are TGTGCCAGCAGCTTCCTTCCGGGAAGCGGGAGATCCTACGAGCAGTACTTC.

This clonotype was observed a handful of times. The CDR3 bases are TGCAGCGTTGATGCACAGGGGACGAACACCGGGGAGCTGTTTTTT. It is translated as CSVDAQGTNTGELFF. The chain joins TRBV29-1 to TRBJ2-2; TRBD1 aligns across 7 bases. V gave up 3 bases and J gave up 0 bases; unmatched junction bases: 4. CDR3 length equals 15 residues. CDR1 and CDR2 from the germline V gene are SQVTM and ANQGSEA.

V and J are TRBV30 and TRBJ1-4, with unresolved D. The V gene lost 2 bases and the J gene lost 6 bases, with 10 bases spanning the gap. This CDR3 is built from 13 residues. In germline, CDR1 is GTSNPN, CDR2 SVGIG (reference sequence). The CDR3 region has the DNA TGTGCCTGGAGTCTAGGAGGGCATGAAAAACTGTTTTTT. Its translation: CAWSLGGHEKLFF.

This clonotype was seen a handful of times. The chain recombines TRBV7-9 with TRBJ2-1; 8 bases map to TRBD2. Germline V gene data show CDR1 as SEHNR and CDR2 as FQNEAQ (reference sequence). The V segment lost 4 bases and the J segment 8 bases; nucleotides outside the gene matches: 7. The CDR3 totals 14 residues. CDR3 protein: CASSWTSFFHEQFF. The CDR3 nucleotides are TGTGCCAGCAGCTGGACTAGCTTTTTCCATGAGCAGTTCTTC.

The CDR3 nucleotides are TGTGCCAGCAGCCCTAGGGACAGGGGAAACACTGAAGCTTTCTTT. This gives the protein CASSPRDRGNTEAFF. This chain links TRBV6-5 with TRBJ1-1; 10 nucleotides match TRBD1. Per germline, CDR1 MNHEY and CDR2 SVGAGI. The CDR3 is 15 residues long. V trimming: 6 bases; J trimming: 2 bases; junction bases outside the gene matches: 6.

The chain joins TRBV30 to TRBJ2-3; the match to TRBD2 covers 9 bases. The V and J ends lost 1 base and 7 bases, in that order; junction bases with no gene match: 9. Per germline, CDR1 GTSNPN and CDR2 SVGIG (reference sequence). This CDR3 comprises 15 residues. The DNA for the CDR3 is TGTGCCTGGAGTGAATTTAGCGGGGGAGGAAATACGCAGTATTTT. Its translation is CAWSEFSGGGNTQYF.

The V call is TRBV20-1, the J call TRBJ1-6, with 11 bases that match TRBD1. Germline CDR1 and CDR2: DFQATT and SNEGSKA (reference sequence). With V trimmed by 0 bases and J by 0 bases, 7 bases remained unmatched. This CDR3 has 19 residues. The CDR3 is CSARESEGQGASYNSPLHF. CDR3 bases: TGCAGTGCTAGAGAAAGTGAAGGACAGGGGGCCTCCTATAATTCACCCCTCCACTTT.

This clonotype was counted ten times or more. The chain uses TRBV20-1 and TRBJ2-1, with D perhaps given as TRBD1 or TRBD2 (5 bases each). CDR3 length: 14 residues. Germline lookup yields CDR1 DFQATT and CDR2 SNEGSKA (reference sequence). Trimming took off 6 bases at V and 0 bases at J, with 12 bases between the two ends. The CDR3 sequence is CSAYMGPSYNEQFF. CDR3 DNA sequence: TGCAGTGCCTATATGGGACCCTCCTACAATGAGCAGTTCTTC.

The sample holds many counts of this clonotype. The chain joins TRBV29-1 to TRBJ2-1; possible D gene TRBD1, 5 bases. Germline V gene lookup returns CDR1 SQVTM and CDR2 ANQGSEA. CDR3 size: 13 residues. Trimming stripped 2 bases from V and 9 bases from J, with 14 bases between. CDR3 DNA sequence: TGCAGCGTTGAATTAGCAGGGTGGGGTGAGCAGTTCTTC. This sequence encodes CSVELAGWGEQFF.

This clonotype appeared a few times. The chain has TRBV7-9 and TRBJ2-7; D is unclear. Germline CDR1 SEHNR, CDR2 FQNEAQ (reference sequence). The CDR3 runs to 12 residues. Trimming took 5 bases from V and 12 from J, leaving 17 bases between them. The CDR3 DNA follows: TGTGCCAGCAGCCCAAACGGCCTTTTTCGGTACTTC. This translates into CASSPNGLFRYF.

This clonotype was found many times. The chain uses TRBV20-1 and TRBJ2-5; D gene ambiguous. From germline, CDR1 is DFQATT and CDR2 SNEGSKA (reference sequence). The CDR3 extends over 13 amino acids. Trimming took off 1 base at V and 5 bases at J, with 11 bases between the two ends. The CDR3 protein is CSARVLPSETQYF. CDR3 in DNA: TGCAGTGCTAGAGTACTCCCGTCCGAGACCCAGTACTTC.

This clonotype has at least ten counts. The CDR3 protein is CASSLGTTNTGELFF. The DNA for the CDR3 is TGTGCCAGCAGCTTAGGGACTACGAACACCGGGGAGCTGTTTTTT. The V call is TRBV7-2, the J call TRBJ2-2; D possibly corresponds to TRBD2 (6 bases). Trimming pared 1 base from V and 0 bases from J, leaving 6 bases between. CDR1 and CDR2 (germline): SGHTA, FQGNSA. The CDR3 is 15 amino acids.

Here the CDR3 DNA reads TGTGCCAGTACCCCGGGACAGGGAAAAACCCCGGTCCAGCATTTT. Translation gives CASTPGQGKTPVQHF. V is TRBV19 and J is TRBJ1-5; the match to TRBD1 covers 9 bases. J gave up 12 bases and V 7 bases, and 16 bases lay outside the gene matches. Germline V gene lookup returns CDR1 LNHDA and CDR2 SQIVND (reference sequence). The CDR3 spans 15 residues.

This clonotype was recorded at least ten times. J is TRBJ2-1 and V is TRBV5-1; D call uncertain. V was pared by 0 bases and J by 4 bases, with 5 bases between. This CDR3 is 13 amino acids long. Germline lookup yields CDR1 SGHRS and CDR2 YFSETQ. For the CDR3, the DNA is TGCGCCAGCAGCTTGGCCAAGTACAATGAGCAGTTCTTC. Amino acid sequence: CASSLAKYNEQFF.

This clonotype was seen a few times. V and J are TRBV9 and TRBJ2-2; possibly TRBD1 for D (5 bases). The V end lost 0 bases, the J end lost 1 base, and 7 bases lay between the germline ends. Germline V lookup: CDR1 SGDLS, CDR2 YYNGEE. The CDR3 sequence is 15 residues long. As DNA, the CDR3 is TGTGCCAGCAGCGTAGACGGACAGAACACCGGGGAGCTGTTTTTT. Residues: CASSVDGQNTGELFF.

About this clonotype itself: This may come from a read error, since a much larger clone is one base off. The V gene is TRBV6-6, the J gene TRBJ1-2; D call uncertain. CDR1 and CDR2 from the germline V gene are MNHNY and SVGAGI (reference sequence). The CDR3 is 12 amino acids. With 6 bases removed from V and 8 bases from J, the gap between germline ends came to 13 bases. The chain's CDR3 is CASSPTGRGYTF. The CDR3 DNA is TGTGCCAGCAGCCCCACCGGGAGAGGCTACACCTTC.

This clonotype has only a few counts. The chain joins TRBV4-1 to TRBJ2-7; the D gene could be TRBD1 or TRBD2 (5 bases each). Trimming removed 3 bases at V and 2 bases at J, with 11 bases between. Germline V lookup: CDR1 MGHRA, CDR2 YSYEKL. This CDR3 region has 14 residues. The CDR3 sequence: CASSHAGTPYEQYF. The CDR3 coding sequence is TGCGCCAGCAGCCATGCCGGGACCCCCTACGAGCAGTACTTC.